The T cell receptor (beta chain) under discussion was sequenced for a study of molecular identifiers for immune sequencing clone quantification. About the study: Within a replicate experiment, RNA obtained from either roughly 18,000 or 92,000 naive CD8 cells was divided into five aliquots, and four of those aliquots were then sequenced.

CD8+CD4-CCR7+CD45RA+ cells were sorted as naive CD8 T cells. Preparation methods for the bulk TCR libraries were those previously described, with listed TCR primers. TCRdb ran MiXCR on the PCR reads and lists one entry per CDR3 protein. The sample records hundreds of thousands of distinct CDR3 sequences, 24% being singletons. CDR1 and CDR2 (germline): DFQATT, SNEGSKA (reference sequence). V was pared by 2 bases and J by 0 bases, with 8 bases between. The CDR3 sequence is 13 residues long. The receptor was derived from a human donor in good health. Some libraries in this study had Jurkat cell RNA spiked in. The V and J genes are TRBV20-1 and TRBJ2-7; no reliable D call. The sample taken for sequencing was naive CD8+ T cells from blood, with Jurkat cell RNA spiked in. This sample's subset: FACS-sorted CD8+CD4-CCR7+CD45RA+ naive T cells. CDR3 nucleotides: TGCAGTGCTAGAAGGCGGAGCTCCTACGAGCAGTACTTC. Protein sequence: CSARRRSSYEQYF.